The rows below give T cell receptor beta chains drawn from one sample of a study of T cell responses to AZD1222 COVID-19 vaccine. TCRdb keeps only in-frame clones here, not all; method: immunoSEQ multiplex PCR. The table has some 88,000 clones, just over 90% seen once. Source: peripheral blood, taken 28 days after the second AZD1222 dose. These receptors all come from an adult who received the AZD1222 COVID-19 vaccine. Both conserved end residues are part of each CDR3. The order of the fields is J gene, clone size, V gene, D gene, CDR3 protein, CDR3 DNA. A D gene is named only where the DNA matches it firmly. Clone size is shown for a subset of rows, as once, few, many or a class of expanded clone.

TRBJ2-7 once TRBV7-2 . CASSLPGVYEQYF TGTGCCAGCAGCTTACCAGGGGTCTACGAGCAGTACTTC
TRBJ1-3 . TRBV27 . CASRKGWPGNTIYF TGTGCCAGCAGGAAGGGGTGGCCTGGAAACACCATATATTTT
TRBJ2-4 . TRBV7-3 TRBD1 CASSFDRGGAKNIQYF TGTGCCAGCAGCTTCGACAGGGGGGGAGCCAAAAACATTCAGTACTTC
TRBJ1-2 . TRBV27 . CASSLSPGVGGYTF TGTGCCAGCAGTTTATCTCCAGGGGTTGGTGGCTACACCTTC
TRBJ2-2 . TRBV4-2 . CASQSGEDTGELFF TGTGCCAGTCAATCAGGGGAGGACACCGGGGAGCTGTTTTTT
TRBJ2-1 . TRBV19 TRBD2 CASRFPGGSHEQFF TGTGCCAGCCGATTCCCGGGGGGGTCGCATGAGCAGTTCTTC
TRBJ1-1 . TRBV10-3 . CAISRDEAEAFF TGTGCCATCAGCAGGGACGAGGCTGAAGCTTTCTTT
TRBJ1-2 . TRBV9 TRBD1 CASSAGQGGYGYTF TGTGCCAGCAGCGCCGGACAGGGCGGCTATGGCTACACCTTC
TRBJ1-4 . TRBV2 . CASSNRGINEKLFF TGTGCCAGCAGCAATAGGGGAATTAATGAAAAACTGTTTTTT
TRBJ1-4 . TRBV5-6 . CASTYVRSNEKLFF TGTGCCAGCACCTATGTAAGGAGTAATGAAAAACTGTTTTTT
TRBJ1-2 . TRBV6-2/TRBV6-3 . CASSPDSINYGYTF TGTGCCAGCAGCCCGGACAGCATTAACTATGGCTACACCTTC
TRBJ2-5 . TRBV21-1 . CASSTNPVRDRRETQYF TGTGCCAGCAGCACGAATCCGGTAAGGGACAGGAGGGAGACCCAGTACTTC
TRBJ2-7 once TRBV28 . CASSLWDSEQYF TGTGCCAGCAGTTTATGGGACAGTGAGCAGTACTTC
TRBJ1-4 . TRBV28 TRBD1 CASSRPDRGHEKLFF TGTGCCAGCAGCCGTCCGGACAGGGGGCATGAAAAACTGTTTTTT
TRBJ2-3 few TRBV11-3 TRBD2 CASSSGGVTDTQYF TGTGCCAGCAGCTCCGGGGGGGTCACAGATACGCAGTATTTT
TRBJ1-2 few TRBV18 . CASSLLASGGDNYGYTF TGTGCCAGCTCACTACTGGCCAGCGGTGGAGACAACTATGGCTACACCTTC
TRBJ1-2 . TRBV7-8 . CASSLEGNYGYTF TGTGCCAGCAGCTTAGAGGGGAACTATGGCTACACCTTC
TRBJ1-5 once TRBV9 . CASSNSVSNQPQHF TGTGCCAGCAGTAATTCGGTTAGCAATCAGCCCCAGCATTTT
TRBJ2-2 . TRBV7-2 . CASSFEGANTGELFF TGTGCCAGCAGCTTTGAGGGGGCGAACACCGGGGAGCTGTTTTTT
TRBJ2-5 . TRBV2 TRBD2 CASSLQRGAETQYF TGTGCCAGCAGTCTCCAGCGGGGGGCAGAGACCCAGTACTTC
TRBJ2-1 . TRBV12-3/TRBV12-4 TRBD1 CASSDRDNEQFF TGTGCCAGCAGCGACAGGGACAATGAGCAGTTCTTC
TRBJ1-1 . TRBV24-1 . CATRGDSSEAFF TGTGCCACCAGGGGGGATAGTTCTGAAGCTTTCTTT
TRBJ1-1 once TRBV5-4 . CASSHVGRITEAFF TGTGCCAGCAGTCACGTAGGGCGGATCACTGAAGCTTTCTTT
TRBJ2-7 once TRBV18 . CASSPAGLNEQYF TGTGCCAGCTCACCGGCAGGGTTGAACGAGCAGTACTTC
TRBJ1-1 . TRBV18 . CASSPNAGSTEAFF TGTGCCAGCTCACCAAATGCAGGGTCCACTGAAGCTTTCTTT
TRBJ1-1 once TRBV27 . CASRTRGFIEAFF TGTGCCAGCCGTACGCGGGGTTTCATTGAAGCTTTCTTT
TRBJ1-3 . TRBV4-2 . CASSQDPIGSGNTIYF TGTGCCAGCAGCCAAGATCCCATAGGCTCTGGAAACACCATATATTTT
TRBJ2-2 . TRBV4-1 TRBD1 CASSHPGTGRTGELFF TGCGCCAGCAGCCATCCCGGGACAGGGAGGACCGGGGAGCTGTTTTTT
TRBJ2-2 . TRBV18 . CASSPRTANTGELFF TGTGCCAGCTCACCCCGGACAGCGAACACCGGGGAGCTGTTTTTT
TRBJ1-1 . TRBV11-2 . CASSEKIMGMNTEAFF TGTGCCAGCAGCGAAAAGATAATGGGGATGAACACTGAAGCTTTCTTT
TRBJ1-1 . TRBV27 TRBD1 CASSSQNWGTGANTEAFF TGTGCCAGCAGTTCCCAAAACTGGGGGACAGGGGCGAACACTGAAGCTTTCTTT
TRBJ2-7 . TRBV27 . CASSLTGQAYEQYF TGTGCCAGCAGTTTAACGGGACAAGCCTACGAGCAGTACTTC
TRBJ1-2 . TRBV10-1 TRBD1 CASSERDRGRGDYGYTF TGCGCCAGCAGTGAAAGGGACAGGGGTCGCGGGGACTATGGCTACACCTTC
TRBJ2-2 . TRBV9 . CASSVGLGHVANTGELFF TGTGCCAGCAGCGTAGGTTTAGGACACGTCGCGAACACCGGGGAGCTGTTTTTT
TRBJ1-4 . TRBV2 . CASSEFDKANEKLFF TGTGCCAGCAGTGAATTTGACAAAGCTAATGAAAAACTGTTTTTT
TRBJ1-1 . TRBV10-3 TRBD1 CAIRDAGQQNTEAFF TGTGCCATCAGAGACGCGGGACAGCAGAACACTGAAGCTTTCTTT
TRBJ1-1 . TRBV10-3 TRBD1 CAIRTGEVPEAFF TGTGCCATAAGGACAGGGGAGGTTCCTGAAGCTTTCTTT
TRBJ2-1 . TRBV7-9 . CASSLGSSSYNEQFF TGTGCCAGCAGCTTAGGTTCAAGCTCCTACAATGAGCAGTTCTTC
TRBJ1-5 . TRBV5-1 . CASRPDTSNQPQHF TGCGCCAGCAGGCCGGACACCAGCAATCAGCCCCAGCATTTT
TRBJ1-3 few TRBV5-1 . CASRARIGSGNTIYF TGCGCCAGCAGAGCCAGAATCGGCTCTGGAAACACCATATATTTT
TRBJ2-7 . TRBV20-1 . CSASTDTYEQYF TGCAGTGCTAGTACGGATACCTACGAGCAGTACTTC
TRBJ1-2 . TRBV6-2/TRBV6-3 . CASSYHSVGDYGYTF TGTGCCAGCAGTTACCATTCCGTGGGGGACTATGGCTACACCTTC
TRBJ1-5 . TRBV3-1/TRBV3-2 . CASSQDNAGGGNQPQHF TGTGCCAGCAGCCAAGATAACGCGGGTGGGGGCAATCAGCCCCAGCATTTT
TRBJ2-5 . TRBV3-1/TRBV3-2 TRBD2 CASSKRGGQWSETQYF TGTGCCAGCAGTAAGCGGGGGGGCCAATGGTCGGAGACCCAGTACTTC
TRBJ1-1 once TRBV11-2 TRBD1 CASSVDRGTEAFF TGTGCCAGCAGCGTAGACAGGGGCACTGAAGCTTTCTTT
TRBJ2-5 . TRBV3-1/TRBV3-2 TRBD2 CASSLWVLAEETQYF TGTGCCAGCAGCCTATGGGTGCTAGCGGAAGAGACCCAGTACTTC
TRBJ2-1 . TRBV7-2 TRBD1 CASSFDRASYNEQFF TGTGCCAGCAGCTTCGACAGGGCTTCCTACAATGAGCAGTTCTTC
TRBJ1-3 . TRBV18 . CASSRDYTGTSGNTIYF TGTGCCAGCTCACGGGATTATACAGGGACCTCTGGAAACACCATATATTTT
TRBJ2-1 . TRBV4-1 TRBD2 CASSPNLGLAGGTSYNEQFF TGCGCCAGCAGCCCGAATCTGGGACTAGCGGGGGGGACGTCCTACAATGAGCAGTTCTTC
TRBJ1-2 once TRBV19 . CASRPGQVNYGYTF TGTGCCAGTAGGCCCGGGCAGGTTAACTATGGCTACACCTTC
TRBJ2-7 . TRBV24-1 . CATSDPGRETYEQYF TGTGCCACCAGTGACCCAGGACGGGAGACCTACGAGCAGTACTTC